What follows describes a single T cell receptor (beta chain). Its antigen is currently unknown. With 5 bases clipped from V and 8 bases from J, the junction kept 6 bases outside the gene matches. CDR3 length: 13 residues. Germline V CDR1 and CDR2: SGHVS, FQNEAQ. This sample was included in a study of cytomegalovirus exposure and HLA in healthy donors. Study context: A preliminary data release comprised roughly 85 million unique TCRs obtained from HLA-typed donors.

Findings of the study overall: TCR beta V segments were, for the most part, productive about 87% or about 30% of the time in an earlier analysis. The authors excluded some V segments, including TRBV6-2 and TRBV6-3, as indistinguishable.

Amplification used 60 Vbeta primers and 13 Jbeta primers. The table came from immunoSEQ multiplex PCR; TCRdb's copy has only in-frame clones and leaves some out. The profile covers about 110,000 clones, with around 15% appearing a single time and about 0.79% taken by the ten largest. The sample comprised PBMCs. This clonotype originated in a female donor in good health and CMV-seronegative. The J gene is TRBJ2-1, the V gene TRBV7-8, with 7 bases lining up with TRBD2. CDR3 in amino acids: CASSPRTSDEQFF. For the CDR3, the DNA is TGTGCCAGCAGCCCGCGGACTAGTGATGAGCAGTTCTTC. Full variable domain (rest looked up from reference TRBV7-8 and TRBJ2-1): GAGVSQSPRYKVAKRGQDVALRCDPISGHVSLFWYQQALGQGPEFLTYFQNEAQLDKSGLPSDRFFAERPEGSVSTLKIQRTQQEDSAVYLCASSPRTSDEQFFGPGTRLTVL.